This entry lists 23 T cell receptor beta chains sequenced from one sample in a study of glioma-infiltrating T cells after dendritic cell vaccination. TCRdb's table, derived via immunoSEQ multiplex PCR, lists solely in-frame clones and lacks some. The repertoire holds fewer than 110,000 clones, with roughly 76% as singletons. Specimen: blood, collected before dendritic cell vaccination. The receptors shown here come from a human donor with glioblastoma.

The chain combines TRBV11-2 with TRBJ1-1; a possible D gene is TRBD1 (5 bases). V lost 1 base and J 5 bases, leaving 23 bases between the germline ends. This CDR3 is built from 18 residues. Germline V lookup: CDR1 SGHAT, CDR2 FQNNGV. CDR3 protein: CASSLVLGRAVSRTEAFF. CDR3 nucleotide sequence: TGTGCCAGCAGCTTAGTATTGGGCAGGGCCGTTTCAAGGACTGAAGCTTTCTTT.

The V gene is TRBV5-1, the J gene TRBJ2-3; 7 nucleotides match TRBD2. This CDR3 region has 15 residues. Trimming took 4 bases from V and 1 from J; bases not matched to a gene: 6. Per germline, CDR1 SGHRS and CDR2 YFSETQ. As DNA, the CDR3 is TGCGCCAGCAGCCTGACTAGCCTCGGCACAGATACGCAGTATTTT. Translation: CASSLTSLGTDTQYF. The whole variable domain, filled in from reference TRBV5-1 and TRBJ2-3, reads KAGVTQTPRYLIKTRGQQVTLSCSPISGHRSVSWYQQTPGQGLQFLFEYFSETQRNKGNFPGRFSGRQFSNSRSEMNVSTLELGDSALYLCASSLTSLGTDTQYFGPGTRLTVL.

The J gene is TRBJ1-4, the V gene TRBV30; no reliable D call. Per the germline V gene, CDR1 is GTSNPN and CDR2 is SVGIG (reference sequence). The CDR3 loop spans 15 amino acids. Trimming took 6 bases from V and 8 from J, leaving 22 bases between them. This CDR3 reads CACGKSRLGGEKLFF. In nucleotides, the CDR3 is TGTGCCTGCGGAAAGAGTAGGCTTGGAGGGGAAAAACTGTTTTTT. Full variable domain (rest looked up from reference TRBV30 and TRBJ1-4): SQTIHQWPATLVQPVGSPLSLECTVEGTSNPNLYWYRQAAGRGLQLLFYSVGIGQISSEVPQNLSASRPQDRQFILSSKKLLLSDSGFYLCACGKSRLGGEKLFFGSGTQLSVL.

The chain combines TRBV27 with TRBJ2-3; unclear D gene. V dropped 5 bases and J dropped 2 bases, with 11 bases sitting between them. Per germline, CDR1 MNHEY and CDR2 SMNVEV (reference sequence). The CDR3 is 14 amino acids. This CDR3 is CASSDGPITDTQYF. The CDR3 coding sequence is TGTGCCAGCAGTGATGGGCCCATCACAGATACGCAGTATTTT.

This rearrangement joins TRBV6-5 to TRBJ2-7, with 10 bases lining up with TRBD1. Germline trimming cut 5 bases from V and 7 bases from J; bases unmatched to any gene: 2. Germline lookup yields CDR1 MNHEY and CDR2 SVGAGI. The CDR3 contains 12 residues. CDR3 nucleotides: TGTGCCAGCAGTCTGGACAGGGGGGAGCAGTACTTC. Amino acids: CASSLDRGEQYF.

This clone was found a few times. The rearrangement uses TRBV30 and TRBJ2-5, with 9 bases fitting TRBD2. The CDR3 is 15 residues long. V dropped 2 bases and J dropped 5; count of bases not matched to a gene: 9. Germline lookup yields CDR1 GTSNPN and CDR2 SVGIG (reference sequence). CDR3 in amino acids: CAWSTGLARGETQYF. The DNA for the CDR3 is TGTGCCTGGAGTACGGGACTAGCAAGGGGGGAGACCCAGTACTTC.

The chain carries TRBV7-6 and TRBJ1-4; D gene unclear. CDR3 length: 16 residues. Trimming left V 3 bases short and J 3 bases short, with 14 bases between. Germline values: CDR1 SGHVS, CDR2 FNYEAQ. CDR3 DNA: TGTGCCAGCAGCTTTAACGTGCCAGACTCTAATGAAAAACTGTTTTTT. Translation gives CASSFNVPDSNEKLFF.

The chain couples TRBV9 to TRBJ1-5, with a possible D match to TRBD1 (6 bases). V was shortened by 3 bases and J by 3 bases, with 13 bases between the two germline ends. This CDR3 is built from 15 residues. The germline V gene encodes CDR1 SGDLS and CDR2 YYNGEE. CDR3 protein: CASSATTGINQPQHF. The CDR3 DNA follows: TGTGCCAGCAGCGCGACTACAGGGATCAATCAGCCCCAGCATTTT. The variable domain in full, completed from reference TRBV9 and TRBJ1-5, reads DSGVTQTPKHLITATGQRVTLRCSPRSGDLSVYWYQQSLDQGLQFLIQYYNGEERAKGNILERFSAQQFPDLHSELNLSSLELGDSALYFCASSATTGINQPQHFGDGTRLSIL.

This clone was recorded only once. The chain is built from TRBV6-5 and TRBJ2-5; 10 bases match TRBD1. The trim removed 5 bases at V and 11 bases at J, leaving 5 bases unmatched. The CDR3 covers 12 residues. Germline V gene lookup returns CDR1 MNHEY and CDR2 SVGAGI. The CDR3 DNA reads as TGTGCCAGCAGTCTGGACAGGGGGGAGCAGTACTTC. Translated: CASSLDRGEQYF.

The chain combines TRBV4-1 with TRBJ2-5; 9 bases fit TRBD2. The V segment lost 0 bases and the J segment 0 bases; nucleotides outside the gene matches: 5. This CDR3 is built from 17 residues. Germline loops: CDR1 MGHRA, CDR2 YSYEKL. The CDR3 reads CASSQDRERGDQETQYF. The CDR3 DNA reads TGCGCCAGCAGCCAAGATCGGGAGCGGGGGGACCAAGAGACCCAGTACTTC.

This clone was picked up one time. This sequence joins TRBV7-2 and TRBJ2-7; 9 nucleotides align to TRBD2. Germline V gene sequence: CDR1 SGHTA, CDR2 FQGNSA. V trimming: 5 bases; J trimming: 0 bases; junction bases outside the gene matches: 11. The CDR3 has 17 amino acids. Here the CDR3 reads CASSRVERGANSYEQYF. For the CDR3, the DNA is TGTGCCAGCAGCCGCGTAGAGCGGGGGGCAAACTCCTACGAGCAGTACTTC.

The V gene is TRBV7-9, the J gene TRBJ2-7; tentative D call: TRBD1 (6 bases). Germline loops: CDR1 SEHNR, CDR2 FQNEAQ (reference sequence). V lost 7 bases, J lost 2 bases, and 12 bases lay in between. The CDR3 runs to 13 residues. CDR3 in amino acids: CASTSDRPYEQYF. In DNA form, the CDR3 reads TGTGCCAGCACTTCCGACAGGCCCTACGAGCAGTACTTC.

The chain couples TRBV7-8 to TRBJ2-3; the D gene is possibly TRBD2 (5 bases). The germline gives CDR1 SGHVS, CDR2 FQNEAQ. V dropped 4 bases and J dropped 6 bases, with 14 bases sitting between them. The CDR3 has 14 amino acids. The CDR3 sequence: CASSSIASGDTQYF. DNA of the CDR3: TGTGCCAGCAGCTCCATAGCGTCGGGGGATACGCAGTATTTT.

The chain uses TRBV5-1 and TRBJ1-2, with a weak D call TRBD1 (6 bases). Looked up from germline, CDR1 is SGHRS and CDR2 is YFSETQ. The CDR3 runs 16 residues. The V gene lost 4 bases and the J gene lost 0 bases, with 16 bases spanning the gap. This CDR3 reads CASSPGQGTPNYGYTF. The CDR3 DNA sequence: TGCGCCAGCAGCCCCGGGCAGGGGACCCCTAACTATGGCTACACCTTC.

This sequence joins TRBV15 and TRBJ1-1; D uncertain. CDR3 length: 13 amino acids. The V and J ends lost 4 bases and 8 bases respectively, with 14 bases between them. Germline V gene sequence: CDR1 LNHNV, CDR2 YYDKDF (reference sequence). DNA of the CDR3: TGTGCCACCAGCATACCAGGCGCAGAAGAAGCTTTCTTT. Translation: CATSIPGAEEAFF. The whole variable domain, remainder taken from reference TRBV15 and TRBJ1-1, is DAMVIQNPRYQVTQFGKPVTLSCSQTLNHNVMYWYQQKSSQAPKLLFHYYDKDFNNEADTPDNFQSRRPNTSFCFLDIRSPGLGDTAMYLCATSIPGAEEAFFGQGTRLTVV.

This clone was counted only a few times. CDR3 DNA sequence: TGTGCCAGCAGCCAAGATCGCGCCGCGGGCCCGTTCTTC. This encodes CASSQDRAAGPFF. V and J are TRBV4-2 and TRBJ2-1; D might be TRBD2 (5 bases). Deletions cut 0 bases from V and 15 bases from J, with 15 bases between. There are 13 residues in the CDR3. CDR1 is LGHNA and CDR2 is YNFKEQ in the germline V gene.

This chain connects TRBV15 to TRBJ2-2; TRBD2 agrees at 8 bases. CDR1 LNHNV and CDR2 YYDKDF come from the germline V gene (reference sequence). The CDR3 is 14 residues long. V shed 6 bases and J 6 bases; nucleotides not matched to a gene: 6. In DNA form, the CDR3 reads TGTGCCACCAGGGGACTAGGGGCGGCCGGGGAGCTGTTTTTT. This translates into CATRGLGAAGELFF.

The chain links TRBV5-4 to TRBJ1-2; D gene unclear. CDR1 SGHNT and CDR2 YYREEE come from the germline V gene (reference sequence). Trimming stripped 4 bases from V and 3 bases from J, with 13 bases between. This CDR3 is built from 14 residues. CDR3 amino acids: CASSPVPEDYGYTF. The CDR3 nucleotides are TGTGCCAGCAGCCCAGTCCCGGAGGACTATGGCTACACCTTC.

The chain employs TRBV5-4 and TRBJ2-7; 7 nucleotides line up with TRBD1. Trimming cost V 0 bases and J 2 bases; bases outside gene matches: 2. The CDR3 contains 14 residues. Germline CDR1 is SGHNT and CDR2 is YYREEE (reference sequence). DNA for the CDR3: TGTGCCAGCAGCTTGGATACAGGGGCCTACGAGCAGTACTTC. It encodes CASSLDTGAYEQYF. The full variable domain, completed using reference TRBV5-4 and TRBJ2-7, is ETGVTQSPTHLIKTRGQQVTLRCSSQSGHNTVSWYQQALGQGPQFIFQYYREEENGRGNFPPRFSGLQFPNYSSELNVNALELDDSALYLCASSLDTGAYEQYFGPGTRLTVT.

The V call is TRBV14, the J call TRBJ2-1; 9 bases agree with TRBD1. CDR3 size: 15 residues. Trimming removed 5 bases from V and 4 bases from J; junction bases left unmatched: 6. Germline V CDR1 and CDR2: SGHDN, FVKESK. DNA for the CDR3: TGTGCCAGCAGCACCCGACAGGGGGGTTACAATGAGCAGTTCTTC. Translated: CASSTRQGGYNEQFF.

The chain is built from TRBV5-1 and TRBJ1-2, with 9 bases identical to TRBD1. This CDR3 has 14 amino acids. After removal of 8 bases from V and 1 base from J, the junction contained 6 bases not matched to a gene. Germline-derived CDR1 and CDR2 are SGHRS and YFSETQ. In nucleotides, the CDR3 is TGCGCCAGTAGGGGGACAGGGTTTAACTATGGCTACACCTTC. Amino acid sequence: CASRGTGFNYGYTF.

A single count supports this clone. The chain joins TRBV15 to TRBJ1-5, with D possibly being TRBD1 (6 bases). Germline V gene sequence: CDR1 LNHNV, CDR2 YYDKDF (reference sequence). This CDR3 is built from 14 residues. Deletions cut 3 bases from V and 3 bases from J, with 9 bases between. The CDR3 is CATSSGQPNQPQHF. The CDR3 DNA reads TGTGCCACCAGCAGCGGACAGCCCAATCAGCCCCAGCATTTT. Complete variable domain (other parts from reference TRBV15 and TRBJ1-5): DAMVIQNPRYQVTQFGKPVTLSCSQTLNHNVMYWYQQKSSQAPKLLFHYYDKDFNNEADTPDNFQSRRPNTSFCFLDIRSPGLGDTAMYLCATSSGQPNQPQHFGDGTRLSIL.

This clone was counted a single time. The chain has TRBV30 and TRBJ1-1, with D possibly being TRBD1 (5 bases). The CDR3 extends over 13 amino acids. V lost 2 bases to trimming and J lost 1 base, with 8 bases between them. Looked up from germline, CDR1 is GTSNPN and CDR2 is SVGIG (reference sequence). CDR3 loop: CAWSTTANTEAFF. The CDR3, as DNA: TGTGCCTGGAGTACGACAGCGAACACTGAAGCTTTCTTT.